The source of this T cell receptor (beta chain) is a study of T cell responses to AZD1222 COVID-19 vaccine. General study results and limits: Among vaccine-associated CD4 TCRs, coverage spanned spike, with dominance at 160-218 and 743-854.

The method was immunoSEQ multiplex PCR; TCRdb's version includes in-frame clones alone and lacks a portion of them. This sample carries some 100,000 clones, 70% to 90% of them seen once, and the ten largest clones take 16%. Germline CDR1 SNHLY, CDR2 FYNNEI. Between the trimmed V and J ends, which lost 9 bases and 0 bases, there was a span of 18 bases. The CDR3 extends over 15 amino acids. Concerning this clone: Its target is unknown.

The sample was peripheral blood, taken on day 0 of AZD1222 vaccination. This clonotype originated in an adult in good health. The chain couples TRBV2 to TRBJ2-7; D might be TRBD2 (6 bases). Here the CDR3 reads CASTMRGGSSYEQYF. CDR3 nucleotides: TGTGCCAGTACGATGCGGGGTGGAAGCTCCTACGAGCAGTACTTC.